These 16 T cell receptor beta chains originate from one sample sequenced in a study of T cells in tuberculosis. The time point: new active TB diagnosis, blood taken before or within 7 days of starting treatment. Sequenced by immunoSEQ multiplex PCR; TCRdb stores in-frame clones only, minus some. This table has around 33,000 clones, 70% to 90% appearing once. Source: PBMCs, taken at tuberculosis diagnosis. These receptors were obtained from an adult with tuberculosis.

The rearrangement uses TRBV7-2 and TRBJ2-7; the match to TRBD1 covers 8 bases. The CDR3 sequence is 14 residues long. V was pared by 5 bases and J by 3 bases, with 6 bases of the junction left unmatched. In germline, CDR1 is SGHTA, CDR2 FQGNSA. This CDR3 reads CASSADRGSYEQYF. The CDR3 DNA is TGTGCCAGCAGCGCAGACAGGGGCAGCTACGAGCAGTACTTC.

This clone was observed a few times. The genes are TRBV4-3 and TRBJ2-5; tentatively, D is TRBD2 (6 bases). V lost 0 bases to trimming and J lost 6 bases, with 14 bases between them. CDR3 length: 15 residues. Germline CDR1 is LGHNA and CDR2 is YSLEER. In DNA, the CDR3 is TGCGCCAGCAGCCAAGATTTTACTAGCCTAAAGACCCAGTACTTC. This gives the protein CASSQDFTSLKTQYF.

The V call is TRBV9, the J call TRBJ1-4; D might be TRBD1 (5 bases). V lost 4 bases and J 7 bases, leaving 17 bases between the germline ends. The germline gives CDR1 SGDLS, CDR2 YYNGEE. This CDR3 is built from 15 residues. In DNA form, the CDR3 reads TGTGCCAGCAGCCCCGAGGGAGGGGCCTTTGAAAAACTGTTTTTT. Its translation is CASSPEGGAFEKLFF.

This clone was recorded a few times. J is TRBJ2-2 and V is TRBV25-1; D is perhaps TRBD2 (5 bases). CDR3 size: 14 residues. Germline V gene lookup returns CDR1 MGHDK and CDR2 SYGVNS. V gave up 2 bases and J gave up 6 bases, with 10 bases separating them. CDR3 sequence: CASSERRSAGELFF. CDR3 coding DNA: TGTGCCAGCAGTGAAAGGAGGTCCGCCGGGGAGCTGTTTTTT.

The chain has TRBV4-2 and TRBJ2-3; the match to TRBD2 covers 12 bases. Germline trimming cut 0 bases from V and 3 bases from J; bases unmatched to any gene: 7. The CDR3 runs to 18 residues. Germline loops: CDR1 LGHNA, CDR2 YNFKEQ. This CDR3 reads CASSQDVRLAGATDTQYF. CDR3 sequence (DNA): TGTGCCAGCAGCCAAGATGTAAGACTAGCGGGGGCGACAGATACGCAGTATTTT.

J is TRBJ1-4 and V is TRBV5-1; maybe TRBD1 (5 bases). Germline V gene sequence: CDR1 SGHRS, CDR2 YFSETQ. The CDR3 has 15 amino acids. V lost 3 bases to trimming and J lost 4 bases, with 13 bases between them. CDR3 coding DNA: TGCGCCAGCAGCTCTTCGGGACTGGATAATGAAAAACTGTTTTTT. Its translation: CASSSSGLDNEKLFF. The full variable domain, completed using reference TRBV5-1 and TRBJ1-4, is KAGVTQTPRYLIKTRGQQVTLSCSPISGHRSVSWYQQTPGQGLQFLFEYFSETQRNKGNFPGRFSGRQFSNSRSEMNVSTLELGDSALYLCASSSSGLDNEKLFFGSGTQLSVL.

This clone was found once. This sequence joins TRBV28 and TRBJ1-2, with 7 nucleotides matching TRBD1. Unmatched junction bases numbered 11, after V lost 6 bases and J lost 1 base. The CDR3 spans 16 residues. Looked up from germline, CDR1 is MDHEN and CDR2 is SYDVKM. Here the CDR3 DNA reads TGTGCCAGCAGACACCCCCGAGGGGGCCTTAACTATGGCTACACCTTC. Protein product: CASRHPRGGLNYGYTF.

Only one count was recorded for this clone. This chain joins TRBV6-5 and TRBJ1-6; weak D call: TRBD1 (5 bases). CDR3 length equals 14 residues. V was pared by 4 bases and J by 4 bases, with 8 bases between. Germline V CDR1 and CDR2: MNHEY, SVGAGI. Written as DNA, the CDR3 is TGTGCCAGCAGTTTCGGACAATATAATTCACCCCTCCACTTT. Its protein product is CASSFGQYNSPLHF.

The J gene is TRBJ1-1, the V gene TRBV2; D remains ambiguous. Trimming shortened V by 2 bases and J by 2 bases, and 9 bases separated the two germline ends. This CDR3 comprises 14 residues. The germline V gene has CDR1 SNHLY and CDR2 FYNNEI. The CDR3 protein is CASSELITNTEAFF. CDR3 DNA: TGTGCCAGCAGTGAACTCATTACTAACACTGAAGCTTTCTTT. Full variable domain (outside the CDR3, taken from reference TRBV2 and TRBJ1-1): EPEVTQTPSHQVTQMGQEVILRCVPISNHLYFYWYRQILGQKVEFLVSFYNNEISEKSEIFDDQFSVERPDGSNFTLKIRSTKLEDSAMYFCASSELITNTEAFFGQGTRLTVV.

The V and J genes are TRBV28 and TRBJ2-7; D gene ambiguous. V was trimmed by 3 bases and J by 11 bases, leaving 17 bases between them. In germline, CDR1 is MDHEN, CDR2 SYDVKM. The CDR3 has 13 residues. The CDR3 protein is CASSFSDTRQEYF. As DNA, the CDR3 is TGTGCCAGCAGTTTTAGTGACACCCGGCAAGAGTACTTC.

V gene TRBV6-1 combines with J gene TRBJ2-5, with D perhaps TRBD1 (6 bases). The CDR3 is 13 amino acids. CDR1 is MNHNS and CDR2 is SASEGT in the germline V gene. Trimming cost V 5 bases and J 6 bases, with 13 bases left between them. Written as DNA, the CDR3 is TGTGCCAGCAGTTTGGAAGGGGGAAAGACCCAGTACTTC. It is translated as CASSLEGGKTQYF.

The rearrangement links TRBV2 to TRBJ1-3; D unresolved. With 7 bases removed from V and 3 bases from J, the gap between germline ends came to 7 bases. The CDR3 covers 12 residues. Germline CDR1 and CDR2: SNHLY and FYNNEI. The CDR3 nucleotides are TGTGCCAGCATAAGCATTGGAAACACCATATATTTT. Translation: CASISIGNTIYF.

J is TRBJ2-3 and V is TRBV5-4; 7 nucleotides agree with TRBD2. This CDR3 is built from 15 residues. V was pared by 0 bases and J by 1 base, with 2 bases of the junction left unmatched. Germline V gene sequence: CDR1 SGHNT, CDR2 YYREEE (reference sequence). Here the CDR3 DNA reads TGTGCCAGCAGCTTGGACGCGGGGGGCACAGATACGCAGTATTTT. Amino acid sequence: CASSLDAGGTDTQYF.

The V call is TRBV11-3, the J call TRBJ1-1; 7 nucleotides line up with TRBD1. Unmatched junction bases numbered 7, after V lost 6 bases and J lost 6 bases. CDR1 and CDR2 (germline): SGHNT, YENEEA. The CDR3 totals 13 residues. The CDR3 protein is CASSRGGDAEAFF. The CDR3 region has the DNA TGTGCCAGCAGTCGAGGGGGCGATGCTGAAGCTTTCTTT.

The chain couples TRBV28 to TRBJ1-5; no clear D gene. This CDR3 has 13 amino acids. Trimming stripped 2 bases from V and 7 bases from J, with 9 bases between. Germline V gene lookup returns CDR1 MDHEN and CDR2 SYDVKM. The CDR3 reads CASSLELAQPQHF. The CDR3 region has the DNA TGTGCCAGCAGTTTAGAGTTAGCCCAGCCCCAGCATTTT.

CDR3 loop: CSVLSTRSSYNEQFF. CDR3 coding DNA: TGCAGCGTGCTATCAACTAGGAGCTCCTACAATGAGCAGTTCTTC. The chain recombines TRBV29-1 with TRBJ2-1, with D possibly TRBD2 on 5 matching bases. The CDR3 contains 15 residues. V lost 6 bases and J lost 0, with 15 bases in between. CDR1 and CDR2 from the germline V gene are SQVTM and ANQGSEA.